This entry lists 10 T cell receptor beta chains sequenced from one sample in a study of regulatory T cells in long-lasting Graves disease. The time point here: persistent/refractory GD, antithyroid drugs over 5 years with positive TRAb. RNA isolated from PBMCs was used to make the TCR library. Library construction for TCR beta used iRepertoire HTBI primers and Arm-PCR of CDR3 regions. MiXCR, applied by TCRdb to the multiplex PCR reads, yields one record per CDR3 protein. The sample lists 300,000 or so distinct CDR3 sequences, roughly a fifth occurring once. Sequencing used peripheral blood mononuclear cells (PBMCs), obtained when the disease was refractory, from a patient treated with antithyroid drugs. These receptors were taken from a female donor with Graves disease.

Details on this clonotype: Since a much larger clone is just one base distant, this may be a read error. This chain links TRBV10-3 with TRBJ1-1; D remains ambiguous. Germline V lookup: CDR1 ENHRY, CDR2 SYGVKD. V lost 4 bases to trimming and J lost 0 bases, with 12 bases between them. This CDR3 region has 15 residues. CDR3 region: CAISGKEVMNTEAFF. In DNA form, the CDR3 reads TGTGCCATCAGTGGGAAGGAGGTTATGAACACTGAAGCTTTCTTT.

This rearrangement joins TRBV30 to TRBJ2-7; 9 nucleotides match TRBD1. V lost 3 bases, J lost 2 bases, and 5 bases stayed unmatched. CDR3 length: 14 residues. The germline CDR1 and CDR2 sequences are GTSNPN and SVGIG (reference sequence). The CDR3 here is CAWRAGTGTYEQYF. In nucleotides, the CDR3 is TGTGCCTGGAGAGCCGGGACAGGGACCTACGAGCAGTACTTC.

This clonotype was recorded many times. The rearrangement links TRBV11-2 to TRBJ2-7; tentatively, D is TRBD1 or TRBD2 (5 bases each). The length of the CDR3 is 15 residues. Trimming left V 6 bases short and J 2 bases short, with 17 bases between. CDR1 SGHAT and CDR2 FQNNGV come from the germline V gene. The DNA of the CDR3 is TGTGCCAGCAGACCATCCGGGACCGTTACCTACGAGCAGTACTTC. Amino acids: CASRPSGTVTYEQYF.

This clonotype was picked up many times. The chain employs TRBV9 and TRBJ1-6; no definite D call. Germline V gives CDR1 SGDLS, CDR2 YYNGEE. With 0 bases removed from V and 5 bases from J, the gap between germline ends came to 9 bases. This CDR3 spans 15 amino acids. The chain's CDR3 is CASSVESANNSPLHF. The CDR3, as DNA: TGTGCCAGCAGCGTAGAGTCGGCTAATAATTCACCCCTCCACTTT.

This clonotype has a count of ten or more. CDR3 nucleotides: TGTGCCAGCAGTGTATGGGGGGCAGCTCAGCCCCAGCATTTT. Translation: CASSVWGAAQPQHF. This sequence joins TRBV2 and TRBJ1-5, with D possibly being TRBD1 (6 bases). Per the germline V gene, CDR1 is SNHLY and CDR2 is FYNNEI. The CDR3 covers 14 residues. V dropped 4 bases and J dropped 6 bases, with 13 bases sitting between them.

This clonotype was counted many times. The V and J genes are TRBV6-1 and TRBJ1-5, with D hard to call. The CDR3 is 15 residues long. Germline assignment: CDR1 MNHNS and CDR2 SASEGT. V lost 5 bases and J 2 bases, leaving 13 bases between the germline ends. CDR3: CASSPHKRGNQPQHF. The CDR3 DNA follows: TGTGCCAGCAGTCCACACAAAAGGGGCAATCAGCCCCAGCATTTT.

There are a few counts of this clonotype. This rearrangement joins TRBV7-9 to TRBJ2-7, with TRBD1 matching 10 bases. V lost 1 base and J lost 6; bases outside the gene matches: 6. Germline-derived CDR1 and CDR2 are SEHNR and FQNEAQ (reference sequence). The length of the CDR3 is 15 residues. The CDR3 spells CASSLDGTGALEQYF. DNA for the CDR3: TGTGCCAGCAGCTTAGACGGGACAGGGGCCCTCGAGCAGTACTTC.

Note on this clonotype: One end of the junction is discordant with germline, which a read error may explain. The chain carries TRBV7-9 and TRBJ2-7; no firm D call. Germline CDR1 reads SEHNR; CDR2 reads FQNEAQ (reference sequence). The CDR3 is 19 amino acids. The DNA for the CDR3 is TGTGTCAGCAGCTTGATCAGCTTTGGCCCAATCGCGCAGAGCTACGAGCAGTACTTC. Its protein product is CVSSLISFGPIAQSYEQYF. The full variable domain, rest sourced from reference TRBV7-9 and TRBJ2-7, is DTGVSQNPRHKITKRGQNVTFRCDPISEHNRLYWYRQTLGQGPEFLTYFQNEAQLEKSRLLSDRFSAERPKGSFSTLEIQRTEQGDSAMYLCVSSLISFGPIAQSYEQYFGPGTRLTVT.

This chain connects TRBV11-2 to TRBJ2-1; D not certain. The germline V gene has CDR1 SGHAT and CDR2 FQNNGV. This CDR3 has 15 amino acids. The V gene lost 5 bases and the J gene lost 0 bases, with 11 bases spanning the gap. CDR3: CASSPLTGSYNEQFF. CDR3 sequence (DNA): TGTGCCAGCAGCCCCTTGACGGGCTCCTACAATGAGCAGTTCTTC.

At least ten counts were recorded for this clonotype. The chain recombines TRBV6-1 with TRBJ1-1; D may be TRBD1 (6 bases). Germline V CDR1 and CDR2: MNHNS, SASEGT. With 7 bases removed from V and 0 bases from J, the gap between germline ends came to 15 bases. This CDR3 is 15 amino acids long. This CDR3 reads CASTVQGPLNTEAFF. In nucleotides, the CDR3 is TGTGCCAGCACCGTACAGGGACCCTTGAACACTGAAGCTTTCTTT.